The clone carrying this T cell receptor beta chain was counted between two and nine times. The sample belongs to a study of T-cell reconstitution after alpha-beta-depleted transplantation in children. Preparation of the TCRbeta library was carried out with unique molecular identifiers. Each CDR3 protein gets one entry after TCRdb re-called the PCR reads with MiXCR. Of around 440,000 distinct CDR3 sequences listed, around 15% are singletons. The V segment lost 3 bases and the J segment 0 bases; nucleotides outside the gene matches: 7. The CDR3 has 19 amino acids. CDR1 and CDR2 from the germline V gene are KGHSH and LQKENI.

This sequence joins TRBV18 and TRBJ2-1; TRBD2 matches 14 bases. The receptor was isolated from a boy under two years old who had a stem cell transplant for Wiskott-Aldrich syndrome, so the T cells may come from the graft donor. The sample consisted of PBMCs, mostly from graft donor cells, taken 360 days after TCRalphabeta/CD19-depleted stem cell transplant. Written as DNA, the CDR3 is TGTGCCAGCTCACCGCCGGGACTAGCGGGGGAATTCTCCTACAATGAGCAGTTCTTC. Translating gives CASSPPGLAGEFSYNEQFF.